The present entry profiles one T cell receptor beta chain with its context. Its antigen is unknown. The CDR3 contains 15 residues. Trimming removed 1 base at V and 0 bases at J, with 10 bases between. Germline-derived CDR1 and CDR2 are DFQATT and SNEGSKA (reference sequence). Unique molecular identifiers were built into the TCRbeta library. TCRdb re-analysed the PCR reads in MiXCR, keeping a single row per CDR3 protein. The repertoire holds 700,000 to 950,000 distinct CDR3 sequences, with about 15% as singletons. The sample is drawn from a study of T-cell reconstitution after alpha-beta-depleted transplantation in children. Study results and limitations: In some patients, recipient T cells and intrathymic progenitors surviving conditioning explained high day-60 diversity. T-cell numbers and diversity one year post-transplant derived largely from freshly generated T cells. Expanded clones from the graft, numbering several hundred, reportedly supplied alpha-beta T cells about two months after transplant.

J is TRBJ1-5 and V is TRBV20-1; no definite D call. The source of this sequence is a male patient younger than 18 who had a stem cell transplant for acute lymphoblastic leukemia, so the T cells may come from the graft donor. This specimen consisted of PBMCs, mostly from graft donor cells, obtained 360 days after TCRalphabeta/CD19-depleted stem cell transplant. This chain's CDR3 is CSARGRHHSNQPQHF. CDR3 nucleotide sequence: TGCAGTGCTAGAGGTAGACACCATAGCAATCAGCCCCAGCATTTT.